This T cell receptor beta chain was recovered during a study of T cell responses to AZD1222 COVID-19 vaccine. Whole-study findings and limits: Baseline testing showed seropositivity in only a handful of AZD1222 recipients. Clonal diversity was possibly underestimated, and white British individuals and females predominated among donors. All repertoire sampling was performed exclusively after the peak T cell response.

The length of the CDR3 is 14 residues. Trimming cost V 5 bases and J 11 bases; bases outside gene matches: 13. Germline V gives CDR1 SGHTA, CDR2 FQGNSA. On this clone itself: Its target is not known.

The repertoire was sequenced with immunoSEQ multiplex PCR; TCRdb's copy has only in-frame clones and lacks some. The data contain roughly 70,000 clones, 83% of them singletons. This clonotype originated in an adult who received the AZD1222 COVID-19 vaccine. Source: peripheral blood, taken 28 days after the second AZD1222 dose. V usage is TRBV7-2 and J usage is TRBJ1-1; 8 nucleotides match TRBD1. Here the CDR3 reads CASSQGQANEPAFF. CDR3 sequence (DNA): TGTGCCAGCAGCCAGGGACAGGCAAACGAGCCGGCTTTCTTT.